This T cell receptor beta chain emerged from a study of T cells expressing NK-cell markers. About the study: Sequencing covered eight donors, seven HCMV-seropositive and one seronegative. Regarding the study as a whole: As a fraction of CD8+ T cells, dominant NKG2C+ clonotypes reached roughly 1.0-7.5% in six donors. These same clonotypes (in a handful of donors) also led the CD3+CD56-NKG2C+ fraction.

cDNA encoding TCR beta was synthesized via 5'RACE template switching incorporating UMIs. TCRdb re-called the 5' RACE reads; one entry per CDR3 protein, DNA not given. Its table lists about 110,000 distinct CDR3 sequences. CDR3 length: 15 amino acids. Germline loops: CDR1 SGHDT, CDR2 YYEEEE. For this clonotype: Its antigen is currently unknown.

The sequenced sample was blood T cells: a sorted CD56 or NKG2C T cell subset, CD4+ or CD8+ T cells, or bulk PBMC T cells (not recorded which). The rearrangement links TRBV5-6 to TRBJ2-5; as DNA is missing, the TRBD2 call by TCRdb cannot be tested. This clonotype originated in a woman aged 18 to 75 in good health. The CDR3 here is CASSLRLAGVETQYF. Full variable domain (missing parts from reference TRBV5-6 and TRBJ2-5): DAGVTQSPTHLIKTRGQQVTLRCSPKSGHDTVSWYQQALGQGPQFIFQYYEEEERQRGNFPDRFSGHQFPNYSSELNVNALLLGDSALYLCASSLRLAGVETQYFGPGTRLLVL.